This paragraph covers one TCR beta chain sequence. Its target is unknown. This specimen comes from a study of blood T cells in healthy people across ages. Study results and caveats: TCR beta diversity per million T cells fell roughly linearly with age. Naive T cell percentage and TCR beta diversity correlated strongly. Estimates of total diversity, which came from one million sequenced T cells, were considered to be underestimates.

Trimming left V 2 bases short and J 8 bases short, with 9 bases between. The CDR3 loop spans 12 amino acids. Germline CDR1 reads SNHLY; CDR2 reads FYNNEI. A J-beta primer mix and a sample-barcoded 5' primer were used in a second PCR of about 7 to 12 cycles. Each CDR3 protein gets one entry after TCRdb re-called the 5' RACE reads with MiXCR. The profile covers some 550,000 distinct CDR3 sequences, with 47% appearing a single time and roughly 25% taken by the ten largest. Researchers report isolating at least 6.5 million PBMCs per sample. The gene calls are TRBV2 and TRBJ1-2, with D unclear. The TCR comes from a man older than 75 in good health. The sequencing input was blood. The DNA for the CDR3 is TGTGCCAGCAGTGAACGGAACGGCGGCTACACCTTC. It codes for CASSERNGGYTF.